These 15 T cell receptor beta chains were all obtained from the same sample, sequenced in a study of T cells after yellow fever vaccination. Each CDR3 protein is one row after TCRdb ran MiXCR on the 5' RACE reads. This table has about 550,000 distinct CDR3 sequences, 15% to 20% appearing once. The sequencing here drew on PBMCs, taken 15 days after the yellow fever booster vaccination. The receptors were gathered from a man aged 30 to 45 who received the YFV17D yellow fever vaccine.

This clonotype has just a few counts. This sequence joins TRBV20-1 and TRBJ2-3; 11 bases are a match to TRBD1. Trimming took 3 bases from V and 6 from J; bases not matched to a gene: 5. Per germline, CDR1 DFQATT and CDR2 SNEGSKA (reference sequence). This CDR3 region has 14 residues. The CDR3 bases are TGCAGTGCTAGTGAGGACAGGGGGCCTGATACGCAGTATTTT. Protein: CSASEDRGPDTQYF.

This clonotype turned up a few times. V is TRBV29-1 and J is TRBJ2-2; D unclear. The CDR3 covers 13 residues. Germline V gene sequence: CDR1 SQVTM, CDR2 ANQGSEA. The germline V and J ends were trimmed by 3 bases and 3 bases, with 8 bases remaining between them. The CDR3 nucleotides are TGCAGCGTTGATCTTGGAGACACCGGGGAGCTGTTTTTT. Protein product: CSVDLGDTGELFF.

The table lists this clonotype with a few counts. The chain carries TRBV27 and TRBJ2-7; no reliable D call. The length of the CDR3 is 14 residues. V shed 2 bases and J shed 0 bases, with 8 bases lying between them. Per the germline V gene, CDR1 is MNHEY and CDR2 is SMNVEV (reference sequence). Written as DNA, the CDR3 is TGTGCCAGCAGTTTAGAGGACGGCTCCTACGAGCAGTACTTC. It codes for CASSLEDGSYEQYF.

This chain uses TRBV29-1 with TRBJ2-5; D is uncertain. There are 12 residues in the CDR3. V was shortened by 4 bases and J by 3 bases, with 9 bases between the two germline ends. Looked up from germline, CDR1 is SQVTM and CDR2 is ANQGSEA. Written as DNA, the CDR3 is TGCAGCGTTGTGAAGAAGAAAGAGACCCAGTACTTC. Amino acids: CSVVKKKETQYF.

Only a few counts were recorded for this clonotype. V is TRBV7-2 and J is TRBJ2-3; 12 bases align to TRBD2. CDR3 length equals 15 residues. Trimming removed 3 bases from V and 6 bases from J; junction bases left unmatched: 4. In germline, CDR1 is SGHTA, CDR2 FQGNSA. The CDR3 spells CASSLSGTSGDTQYF. CDR3 sequence (DNA): TGTGCCAGCAGCTTGAGCGGGACTAGCGGGGATACGCAGTATTTT.

V gene TRBV7-2 combines with J gene TRBJ1-2, with D tentatively TRBD1 (5 bases). Germline CDR1 and CDR2: SGHTA and FQGNSA. The CDR3 extends over 14 amino acids. V was pared by 7 bases and J by 2 bases, with 14 bases between. The CDR3 sequence: CASTLRGWNYGYTF. The DNA for the CDR3 is TGTGCCAGCACCCTCCGGGGGTGGAACTATGGCTACACCTTC. Looking up the rest from reference TRBV7-2 and TRBJ1-2 gives the full variable domain: GAGVSQSPSNKVTEKGKDVELRCDPISGHTALYWYRQSLGQGLEFLIYFQGNSAPDKSGLPSDRFSAERTGGSVSTLTIQRTQQEDSAVYLCASTLRGWNYGYTFGSGTRLTVV.

V and J are TRBV10-3 and TRBJ2-5, with 7 bases identical to TRBD2. Germline loops: CDR1 ENHRY, CDR2 SYGVKD. V was clipped by 6 bases and J by 4 bases; unmatched bases: 5. This CDR3 region has 13 residues. The CDR3 DNA is TGTGCCATCAGCCACGGGGGGACAGAGACCCAGTACTTC. Its translation is CAISHGGTETQYF.

This clonotype came up a few times. This chain connects TRBV9 to TRBJ2-5; D perhaps matches TRBD2 (6 bases). CDR3 size: 14 residues. Germline V gives CDR1 SGDLS, CDR2 YYNGEE. Trimming shortened V by 1 base and J by 7 bases, and 14 bases separated the two germline ends. CDR3 nucleotide sequence: TGTGCCAGCAGCGTATCAACTAGCCATCGGACCCAGTACTTC. Translating it yields CASSVSTSHRTQYF.

Concerning this clonotype itself: No conserved phenylalanine or tryptophan is present at the end of the CDR3, so a read error is the likely explanation. The chain joins TRBV7-2 to TRBJ2-6; TRBD2 might be the D (6 bases). The CDR3 contains 15 residues. V was shortened by 7 bases and J by 0 bases, with 10 bases between the two germline ends. Germline V gene data show CDR1 as SGHTA and CDR2 as FQGNSA. The CDR3 region has the DNA TGTGCCAGCATCGGGAGCAGCTCTGGGGCCAACGTCCTGACTCTC. This translates into CASIGSSSGANVLTL.

V usage is TRBV3-1 and J usage is TRBJ2-5; the D gene is possibly TRBD2 (6 bases). The germline CDR1 and CDR2 sequences are LGHDT and YNNKEL (reference sequence). V lost 0 bases and J 6 bases, leaving 14 bases between the germline ends. The CDR3 consists of 15 residues. CDR3 nucleotides: TGTGCCAGCAGCCAAGAAGGATGGGGCGGGAAGACCCAGTACTTC. Translating it yields CASSQEGWGGKTQYF.

This clonotype has ten or more counts. V and J are TRBV6-1 and TRBJ2-7; a possible D gene is TRBD1 (5 bases). The V end lost 2 bases, the J end lost 3 bases, and 5 bases lay between the germline ends. Per the germline V gene, CDR1 is MNHNS and CDR2 is SASEGT. This CDR3 is built from 12 residues. The CDR3 nucleotides are TGTGCCAGCAGTGAAACAGGCTACGAGCAGTACTTC. Its translation is CASSETGYEQYF.

The chain carries TRBV6-6 and TRBJ2-7; TRBD2 agrees at 10 bases. The J segment lost 4 bases and the V segment lost 7 bases, leaving 4 bases of the junction unmatched. Germline CDR1 reads MNHNY; CDR2 reads SVGAGI (reference sequence). The CDR3 is 13 residues long. CDR3 sequence: CASTLTSGYEQYF. In DNA form, the CDR3 reads TGTGCCAGCACCTTGACTAGCGGGTACGAGCAGTACTTC.

The rearrangement links TRBV18 to TRBJ2-1, with TRBD2 identical over 8 bases. Germline CDR1 and CDR2: KGHSH and LQKENI. V was pared by 3 bases and J by 9 bases, with 16 bases of the junction left unmatched. This CDR3 contains 17 residues. In DNA, the CDR3 is TGTGCCAGCTCACCCCGCATCGGGGCGGGAGGCCGGGGTGAGCAGTTCTTC. Encoded protein: CASSPRIGAGGRGEQFF. The full variable domain, in which reference TRBV18 and TRBJ2-1 provide the parts outside the CDR3, is NAGVMQNPRHLVRRRGQEARLRCSPMKGHSHVYWYRQLPEEGLKFMVYLQKENIIDESGMPKERFSAEFPKEGPSILRIQQVVRGDSAAYFCASSPRIGAGGRGEQFFGPGTRLTVL.

This clonotype was seen a handful of times. The chain couples TRBV2 to TRBJ2-1; 10 nucleotides agree with TRBD1. Germline loops: CDR1 SNHLY, CDR2 FYNNEI. The CDR3 runs to 14 residues. J gave up 7 bases and V 6 bases, and 6 bases lay outside the gene matches. For the CDR3, the DNA is TGTGCCAGCAGCAAGGACAGGGGGGATAATGAGCAGTTCTTC. Its translation: CASSKDRGDNEQFF.

This chain links TRBV4-3 with TRBJ2-7; D might be TRBD2 (6 bases). CDR1 and CDR2 (germline): LGHNA, YSLEER. The CDR3 is 18 residues long. V was clipped by 0 bases and J by 3 bases, with 21 bases between them. The CDR3 nucleotides are TGCGCCAGCAGCCAAGATTTTAGCGGTCTAGCAGACGACTACGAGCAGTACTTC. Translation: CASSQDFSGLADDYEQYF.